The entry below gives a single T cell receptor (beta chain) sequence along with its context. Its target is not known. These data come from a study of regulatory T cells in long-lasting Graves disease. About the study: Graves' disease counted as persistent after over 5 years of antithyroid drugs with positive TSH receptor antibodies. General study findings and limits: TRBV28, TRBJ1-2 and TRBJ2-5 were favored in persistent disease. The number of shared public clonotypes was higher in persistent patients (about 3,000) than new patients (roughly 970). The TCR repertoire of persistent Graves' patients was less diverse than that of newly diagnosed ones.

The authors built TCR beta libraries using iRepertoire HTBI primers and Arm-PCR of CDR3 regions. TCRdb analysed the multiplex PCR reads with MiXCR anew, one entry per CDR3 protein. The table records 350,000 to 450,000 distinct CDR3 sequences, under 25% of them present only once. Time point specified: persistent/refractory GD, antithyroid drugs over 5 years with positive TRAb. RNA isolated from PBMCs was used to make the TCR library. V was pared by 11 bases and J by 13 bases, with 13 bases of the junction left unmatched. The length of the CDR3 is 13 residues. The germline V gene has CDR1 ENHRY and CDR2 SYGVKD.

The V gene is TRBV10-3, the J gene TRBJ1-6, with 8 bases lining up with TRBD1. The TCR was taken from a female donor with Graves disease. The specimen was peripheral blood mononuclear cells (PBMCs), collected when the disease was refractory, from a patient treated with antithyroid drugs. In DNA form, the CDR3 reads TGTGCCGCACAGGGGGTGGGGCGCGGGCCCCTCCACTTT. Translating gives CAAQGVGRGPLHF.